The text below deals with one T cell receptor (beta chain). These data originate in a study of blood T cell repertoires in COVID-19. At the level of the study: Material from acute and convalescent COVID-19 was sourced from the United States, Italy and Spain. T cells, B-cell-depleted T cells, or PBMCs supplied cDNA or gDNA.

Under the authors' procedure: Reference gene primers were amplified, and this amplification served to estimate nucleated cell counts. Produced via immunoSEQ multiplex PCR; TCRdb's table is partial and in-frame only. The V and J calls and clone size are taken from that table; D and trimming were inferred from the DNA. In the table there are about 130,000 clones, roughly 84% of which are singletons. After removal of 4 bases from V and 4 bases from J, the junction contained 6 bases not matched to a gene. Germline CDR1 is SGHAT and CDR2 is FQNNGV. The CDR3 consists of 14 residues. This sequence joins TRBV11-2 and TRBJ1-1, with 7 bases that match TRBD1. The sample comprised peripheral blood. The receptor was derived from a human donor in a cohort sampled during active COVID-19. Written as DNA, the CDR3 is TGTGCCAGCAGCTCACAGGGGTGGGGCACTGAAGCTTTCTTT. Amino acids: CASSSQGWGTEAFF.